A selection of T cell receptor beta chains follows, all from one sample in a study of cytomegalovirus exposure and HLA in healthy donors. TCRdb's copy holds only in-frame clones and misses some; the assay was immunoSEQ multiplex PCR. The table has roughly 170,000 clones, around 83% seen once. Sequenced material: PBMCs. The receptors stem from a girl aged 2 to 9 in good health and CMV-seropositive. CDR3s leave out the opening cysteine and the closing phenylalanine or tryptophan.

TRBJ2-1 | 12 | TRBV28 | ASSRQGRYNEQF
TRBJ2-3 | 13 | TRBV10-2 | ASRTSGGTTDTQY
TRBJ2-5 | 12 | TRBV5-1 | ASSFGTSEETQY
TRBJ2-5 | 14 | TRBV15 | ATSRDGGSSQETQY
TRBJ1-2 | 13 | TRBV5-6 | ASSSPGTDNYGYT
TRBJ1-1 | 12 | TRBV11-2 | ASSLARENTEAF
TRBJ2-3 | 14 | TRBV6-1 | ASSERTSGRGHTQY
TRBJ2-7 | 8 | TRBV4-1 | ASSQLVQY
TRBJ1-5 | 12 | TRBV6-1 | ASSESLGIQPQH
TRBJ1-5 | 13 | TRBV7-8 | ASSLQGGGNQPQH
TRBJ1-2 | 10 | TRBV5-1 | ASSLSQGGYT
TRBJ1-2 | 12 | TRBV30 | AWGGQGLGYGYT
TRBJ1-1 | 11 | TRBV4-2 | ASSQEAGFEAF
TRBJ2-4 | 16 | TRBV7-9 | ASSLGTLGELAKNIQY
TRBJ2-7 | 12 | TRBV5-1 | ASRGGQGVYEQY
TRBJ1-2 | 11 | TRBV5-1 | ASSTETNYGYT
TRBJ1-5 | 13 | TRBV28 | ASSLTGGSNQPQH
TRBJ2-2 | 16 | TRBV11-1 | ASSPGLAGVRITGELF
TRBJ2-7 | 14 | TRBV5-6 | ASSWGGDRGYYEQY
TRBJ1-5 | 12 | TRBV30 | AWSVRRRGQPQH
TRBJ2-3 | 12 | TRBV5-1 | ASGSAGVGDTQY
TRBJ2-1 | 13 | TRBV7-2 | ASSLTSGSGGEQF
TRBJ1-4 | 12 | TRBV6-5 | ASSRGGRGEKLF
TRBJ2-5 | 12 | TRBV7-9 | ATHKGGAPETQY
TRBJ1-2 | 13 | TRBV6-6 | ASRPWTLGNYGYT
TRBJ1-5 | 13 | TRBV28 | ASSLSGGAGQPQH
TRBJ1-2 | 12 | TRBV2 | ASSVAQAAYGYT
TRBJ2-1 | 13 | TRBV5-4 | ASSSSGRALDEQF
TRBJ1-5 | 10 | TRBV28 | AWGQVGQPQH
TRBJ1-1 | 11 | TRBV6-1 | ASRNNRGTEAF
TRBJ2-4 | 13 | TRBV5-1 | ASRDSPLAKNIQY
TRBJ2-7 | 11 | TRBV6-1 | ATPGQGSYEQY
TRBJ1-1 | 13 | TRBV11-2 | ASSGAMRPYAEAF
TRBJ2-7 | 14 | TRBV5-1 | ASSLATISHGNEQY
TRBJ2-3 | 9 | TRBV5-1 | ASSLDFTQY
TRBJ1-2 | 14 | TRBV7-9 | ASSPGTGGVSYGYT
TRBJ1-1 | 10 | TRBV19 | ASSSGTVEAF
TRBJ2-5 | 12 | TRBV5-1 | ASSLGFREETQY
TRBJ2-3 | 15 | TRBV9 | ASSVSFLAGGGDTQY
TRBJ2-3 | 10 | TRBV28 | ASSLRTDTQY
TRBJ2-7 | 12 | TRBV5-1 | ASSLEVQGYEQC
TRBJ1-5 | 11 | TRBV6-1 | ASSEMQGTTQH